Sequencing of this T cell receptor beta chain was carried out in a study of CD8 T cells in ankylosing spondylitis. This clonotype appeared many times. Its antigen remains unidentified. Whole-study results and caveats: Ankylosing spondylitis blood seemed to carry a telltale TCR beta motif made of under ten highly homologous variants. Significant enrichment of disease-linked clones was reported in matched ankylosing spondylitis synovial fluid. Before this, some motif variants had been reported in reactive arthritis synovial fluid and blood. Disease-linked clones were CD8+ and relatively rare in peripheral blood.

In making TCR beta libraries, quantitative 5'-RACE with molecular barcodes was used. From the 5' RACE reads, TCRdb called clonotypes with MiXCR, one entry per CDR3 protein. The sample holds 500,000 to 650,000 distinct CDR3 sequences; about 5.2% are singletons and the top ten take roughly 3.2%. The CDR3 covers 14 residues. The V end was cut by 7 bases, the J end by 3 bases, with 15 bases between. The V gene is TRBV12-3 or TRBV12-4, the J gene TRBJ1-2; tentatively, D is TRBD1 (6 bases). Specimen: blood, either unsorted or a sorted T cell fraction (not recorded which). The TCR was taken from a male donor with ankylosing spondylitis. The CDR3 nucleotides read TGTGCCAGCACCTCACTCAAGGGGGACTATGGCTACACCTTC. Translated, it gives CASTSLKGDYGYTF.